The clone carrying this T cell receptor beta chain showed up just a few times. The data belong to a study of molecular identifiers for immune sequencing clone quantification. The authors sorted naive CD8 T cells as CD8+CD4-CCR7+CD45RA+. The germline V gene has CDR1 SQVTM and CDR2 ANQGSEA. The V end lost 0 bases, the J end lost 6 bases, and 6 bases lay between the germline ends. CDR3 length: 12 residues. Bulk libraries came from a prior protocol with listed TCR primers. TCRdb reprocessed the PCR reads with MiXCR, giving one entry per CDR3 protein. In the table there are around 480,000 distinct CDR3 sequences, under 30% of which are singletons.

Specimen: naive CD8+ T cells from blood, with Jurkat cell RNA spiked in. The subset denotes: FACS-sorted CD8+CD4-CCR7+CD45RA+ naive T cells. The genes are TRBV29-1 and TRBJ2-1; unclear D gene. The TCR sequence derives from a human donor in good health. Some libraries in this study had Jurkat cell RNA spiked in. CDR3 DNA sequence: TGCAGCGTTGAAGAAATTGGCAATGAGCAGTTCTTC. Residues: CSVEEIGNEQFF.